The 32 T cell receptor beta chains listed next were all sequenced from one sample in a study of blood T cell repertoires in COVID-19 (dated by TCRdb to 2018 to 2020). The library was made by the immunoSEQ multiplex PCR assay. The table comes from immuneACCESS by way of TCRdb, which keeps in-frame sequences with V and J called. Part of the clones is missing from these tables; in studies checked, under half for an unresolved V gene and the rest for unknown reasons. The sample table shows tens of thousands of clones, and about four fifths are seen once. The leading ten clones occupy around 1.6% of the sample. The sequenced sample consisted of peripheral blood. These TCRs come from a man in his forties or fifties with acute or convalescent COVID-19.

This chain links TRBV19 with TRBJ1-2, with TRBD1 matching 9 bases. Losses at the gene ends were 10 bases for V and 6 bases for J; bases not matched to a gene: 3. From germline, CDR1 is LNHDA and CDR2 SQIVND (reference sequence). This CDR3 has 11 residues. In DNA form, the CDR3 reads TGTGCCATCAGGACAGGGGATGGCTACACCTTC. Translation: CAIRTGDGYTF.

The chain joins TRBV18 to TRBJ1-2; TRBD1 might be the D (6 bases). The V and J ends lost 3 bases and 3 bases respectively, with 14 bases between them. Looked up from germline, CDR1 is KGHSH and CDR2 is LQKENI. The CDR3 loop spans 15 amino acids. The DNA for the CDR3 is TGTGCCAGCTCACCCCTTGGGGGGGGCGACTATGGCTACACCTTC. Translated: CASSPLGGGDYGYTF.

V is TRBV4-1 and J is TRBJ1-5, with TRBD1 identical over 7 bases. V shed 4 bases, J shed 2 bases, and the junction held 11 bases outside the gene matches. The CDR3 runs to 17 residues. Germline-derived CDR1 and CDR2 are MGHRA and YSYEKL. The CDR3 reads CASSRGQSIGGNQPQHF. In DNA form, the CDR3 reads TGCGCCAGCAGCCGGGGACAGTCGATTGGGGGCAATCAGCCCCAGCATTTT.

The J gene is TRBJ1-5, the V gene TRBV6-2 or TRBV6-3; a weak D match, TRBD1 (5 bases). Germline values: CDR1 MNHEY, CDR2 SVGEGT. Trimming took 2 bases from V and 6 from J, leaving 11 bases between them. The CDR3 is 14 residues long. The CDR3 sequence: CASSYRGSFQPQHF. The CDR3, as DNA: TGTGCCAGCAGTTACAGGGGTTCTTTTCAGCCCCAGCATTTT.

The V call is TRBV28, the J call TRBJ1-2; a possible D gene is TRBD1 (6 bases). Germline-derived CDR1 and CDR2 are MDHEN and SYDVKM. The V end was cut by 8 bases, the J end by 0 bases, with 16 bases between. This CDR3 is 15 amino acids long. The CDR3 bases are TGTGCCAGCGGTAAACAGGGCGCCTCTAACTATGGCTACACCTTC. This sequence encodes CASGKQGASNYGYTF.

V usage is TRBV7-9 and J usage is TRBJ1-2; D remains unclear. CDR3 length equals 15 residues. Germline V gene sequence: CDR1 SEHNR, CDR2 FQNEAQ (reference sequence). V lost 5 bases and J 4 bases, leaving 17 bases between the germline ends. CDR3: CASSARDGGTYGYTF. DNA for the CDR3: TGTGCCAGCAGCGCCCGGGATGGTGGTACCTATGGCTACACCTTC.

The V and J genes are TRBV4-1 and TRBJ2-7; 11 nucleotides align to TRBD1. Per germline, CDR1 MGHRA and CDR2 YSYEKL. CDR3 length: 15 residues. Trimming cost V 3 bases and J 3 bases; bases outside gene matches: 4. The CDR3 loop is CASSQPGQGVYEQYF. In nucleotides, the CDR3 is TGCGCCAGCAGCCAGCCGGGACAGGGGGTCTACGAGCAGTACTTC.

The chain carries TRBV10-3 and TRBJ1-2, with TRBD1 matching 8 bases. CDR3 length: 15 residues. Germline V gives CDR1 ENHRY, CDR2 SYGVKD. The V segment lost 6 bases and the J segment 0 bases; nucleotides outside the gene matches: 6. CDR3 DNA sequence: TGTGCCATCAGGGCCGACAGGGGAGCTAACTATGGCTACACCTTC. Its protein product is CAIRADRGANYGYTF.

The CDR3 sequence is CASSRIAGEGTQYF. CDR3 coding DNA: TGCGCCAGCAGCAGAATAGCGGGGGAGGGTACGCAGTATTTT. The chain employs TRBV5-1 and TRBJ2-3; TRBD2 matches at 9 bases. The CDR3 is made up of 14 amino acids. The germline V gene has CDR1 SGHRS and CDR2 YFSETQ. Trimming at V came to 4 bases and at J to 8 bases, leaving 8 bases not matched to a gene.

The chain carries TRBV28 and TRBJ1-5; 9 bases map to TRBD1. The CDR3 runs 14 residues. J lost 4 bases, V lost 6 bases, and 4 bases had no gene match. CDR1 and CDR2 from the germline V gene are MDHEN and SYDVKM. This CDR3 is CASRGGTGNQPQHF. DNA of the CDR3: TGTGCCAGCAGGGGCGGGACAGGGAATCAGCCCCAGCATTTT.

The CDR3 DNA follows: TGTGCCAGCAGTCCAGGCCCCTACAATGAGCAGTTCTTC. Translation: CASSPGPYNEQFF. This chain uses TRBV12-3 or TRBV12-4 with TRBJ2-1, with D unclear. Trimming removed 5 bases at V and 2 bases at J, with 7 bases between. The CDR3 is 13 amino acids.

The CDR3 loop reads CASSPAGRQTQYF. CDR3 sequence (DNA): TGTGCCAGCTCACCAGCAGGGAGGCAGACCCAGTACTTC. This chain uses TRBV18 with TRBJ2-5; TRBD2 is a possible D gene (6 bases). CDR3 length: 13 amino acids. From germline, CDR1 is KGHSH and CDR2 LQKENI. V lost 2 bases to trimming and J lost 6 bases, with 10 bases between them. The full variable domain, in which reference TRBV18 and TRBJ2-5 provide the parts outside the CDR3, is NAGVMQNPRHLVRRRGQEARLRCSPMKGHSHVYWYRQLPEEGLKFMVYLQKENIIDESGMPKERFSAEFPKEGPSILRIQQVVRGDSAAYFCASSPAGRQTQYFGPGTRLLVL.

V usage is TRBV6-5 and J usage is TRBJ1-2; maybe TRBD1 (5 bases). CDR1 is MNHEY and CDR2 is SVGAGI in the germline V gene. V shed 7 bases and J shed 3 bases, with 6 bases lying between them. CDR3 length: 11 residues. The CDR3 loop reads CASMTDYGYTF. The CDR3 bases are TGTGCCAGCATGACAGACTATGGCTACACCTTC.

As to this clone: No conserved phenylalanine or tryptophan ends this CDR3, so it is likely a read error. The DNA is omitted, as the CDR3 cannot be located on it reliably, and the CDR3 follows TCRdb's listing. The chain carries TRBV2 and TRBJ2-7; TRBD1, the table's D call, lacks a check against the DNA. Germline CDR1 reads SNHLY; CDR2 reads FYNNEI. The CDR3 has 9 amino acids, counting both end residues. The CDR3 reads CASSAHRGI.

This chain links TRBV10-3 with TRBJ2-7; the D is unclear. V was pared by 2 bases and J by 0 bases, with 5 bases between. The CDR3 has 13 amino acids. CDR1 is ENHRY, CDR2 SYGVKD, per germline. CDR3 in DNA: TGTGCCATCAGTGAGGAGAGCTCCTACGAGCAGTACTTC. Amino acid sequence: CAISEESSYEQYF.

This chain links TRBV25-1 with TRBJ2-2; D call uncertain. The CDR3 has 16 amino acids. Per the germline V gene, CDR1 is MGHDK and CDR2 is SYGVNS. Trimming left V 2 bases short and J 0 bases short, with 10 bases between. The CDR3 nucleotides are TGTGCCAGCAGTGAAGTAATTGTAGCGAACACCGGGGAGCTGTTTTTT. It specifies CASSEVIVANTGELFF.

The chain recombines TRBV30 with TRBJ1-1; 8 bases line up with TRBD1. Germline assignment: CDR1 GTSNPN and CDR2 SVGIG (reference sequence). The CDR3 is 12 amino acids. The J segment lost 11 bases and the V segment lost 1 base, leaving 6 bases of the junction unmatched. For the CDR3, the DNA is TGTGCCTGGAGTGACAGGGGGTTTGGTGCTTTCTTT. It specifies CAWSDRGFGAFF.

Of note for this clone: The sample contains more than one DNA sequence encoding this CDR3. The chain combines TRBV5-1 with TRBJ2-1; 13 positions match TRBD2. The CDR3 consists of 15 residues. Germline values: CDR1 SGHRS, CDR2 YFSETQ. Trimming at V came to 0 bases and at J to 6 bases, leaving 0 bases not matched to a gene. DNA of the CDR3: TGCGCCAGCAGCTTGGGGACTAGCGGGAGCAATGAGCAGTTCTTC. Translating gives CASSLGTSGSNEQFF. Variable domain in full (rest from reference TRBV5-1 and TRBJ2-1): KAGVTQTPRYLIKTRGQQVTLSCSPISGHRSVSWYQQTPGQGLQFLFEYFSETQRNKGNFPGRFSGRQFSNSRSEMNVSTLELGDSALYLCASSLGTSGSNEQFFGPGTRLTVL.

The rearrangement links TRBV2 to TRBJ2-7; no clear D. Germline loops: CDR1 SNHLY, CDR2 FYNNEI. Trimming cost V 3 bases and J 0 bases, with 12 bases left between them. CDR3 length: 15 amino acids. The CDR3 region has the DNA TGTGCCAGCAGTGAGGAGACTCTGAGCTCCTACGAGCAGTACTTC. Protein: CASSEETLSSYEQYF.

The chain links TRBV3-1 (or the pseudogene TRBV3-2) to TRBJ1-6; the D gene is possibly TRBD1 (5 bases). Germline CDR1 is LGHDT and CDR2 is YNNKEL (reference sequence). Deletions cut 2 bases from V and 8 bases from J, with 10 bases between. The CDR3 is 14 residues long. The CDR3 spells CASSQSRTHSPLHF. CDR3 bases: TGTGCCAGCAGCCAATCTCGGACACATTCACCCCTCCACTTT.

The chain is built from TRBV6-5 and TRBJ1-4; D gene unclear. The CDR3 length is 13 residues. Trimming took off 10 bases at V and 7 bases at J, with 16 bases between the two ends. CDR1 and CDR2 (germline): MNHEY, SVGAGI. CDR3 residues: CATASSEVEKLFF. The CDR3 bases are TGTGCCACCGCCAGCAGTGAGGTTGAAAAACTGTTTTTT.

The CDR3 sequence is CASFSNLNTDTQYF. The CDR3 bases are TGTGCCAGCTTCAGTAACCTGAATACAGATACGCAGTATTTT. The V gene is TRBV2, the J gene TRBJ2-3; D is undetermined. Trimming shortened V by 8 bases and J by 3 bases, and 15 bases separated the two germline ends. The CDR3 is 14 residues long. Germline V CDR1 and CDR2: SNHLY, FYNNEI.

The rearrangement joins TRBV18 to TRBJ2-7, with 12 nucleotides matching TRBD1. Trimming cost V 4 bases and J 3 bases; bases outside gene matches: 16. There are 19 residues in the CDR3. Germline CDR1 is KGHSH and CDR2 is LQKENI. CDR3 sequence (DNA): TGTGCCAGCTCACGACCGGGACAGGGGGCATTGGGGGCCCACTACGAGCAGTACTTC. This translates into CASSRPGQGALGAHYEQYF.

The rearrangement links TRBV7-8 to TRBJ2-7; 12 bases line up with TRBD2. Germline V gene data show CDR1 as SGHVS and CDR2 as FQNEAQ. J gave up 3 bases and V 4 bases, and 7 bases lay outside the gene matches. CDR3 size: 16 residues. CDR3 sequence: CASSSIGTSGYYEQYF. Here the CDR3 DNA reads TGTGCCAGCAGCTCAATCGGGACTAGCGGGTACTACGAGCAGTACTTC.

The genes are TRBV28 and TRBJ1-2; 9 bases agree with TRBD1. CDR3 size: 14 residues. Germline V gene lookup returns CDR1 MDHEN and CDR2 SYDVKM. With V trimmed by 1 base and J by 13 bases, 10 bases remained unmatched. The CDR3 DNA follows: TGTGCCAGCAGTTTATTAAGGGGACAGGGCGGACGCACCTTC. Amino acids: CASSLLRGQGGRTF.

The V gene is TRBV18, the J gene TRBJ1-2, with 8 positions matching TRBD1. Germline V gene lookup returns CDR1 KGHSH and CDR2 LQKENI. The CDR3 is 16 residues long. Germline trimming cut 3 bases from V and 4 bases from J; bases unmatched to any gene: 10. CDR3 residues: CASSPRGGQVTYGYTF. The CDR3 region has the DNA TGTGCCAGCTCACCCCGAGGGGGACAGGTTACCTATGGCTACACCTTC.

This clone was counted between two and nine times. The V gene is TRBV19, the J gene TRBJ1-5, with D perhaps matching TRBD1 (5 bases). Trimming took off 10 bases at V and 7 bases at J, with 20 bases between the two ends. The V gene's germline CDR1 is LNHDA and CDR2 SQIVND (reference sequence). This CDR3 contains 14 residues. The CDR3 reads CATTLTAGRQPQHF. CDR3 sequence (DNA): TGTGCCACGACTCTAACGGCAGGGAGGCAGCCCCAGCATTTT. Supplemented by reference TRBV19 and TRBJ1-5, the full variable domain reads DGGITQSPKYLFRKEGQNVTLSCEQNLNHDAMYWYRQDPGQGLRLIYYSQIVNDFQKGDIAEGYSVSREKKESFPLTVTSAQKNPTAFYLCATTLTAGRQPQHFGDGTRLSIL.

This clone was detected once. The rearrangement uses TRBV27 and TRBJ2-3, with D possibly matching TRBD1 (5 bases). The CDR3 sequence is 14 residues long. Germline V gene data show CDR1 as MNHEY and CDR2 as SMNVEV (reference sequence). Trimming took off 7 bases at V and 2 bases at J, with 13 bases between the two ends. The CDR3 sequence: CASMGPGITDTQYF. In DNA form, the CDR3 reads TGTGCCAGCATGGGGCCCGGAATCACAGATACGCAGTATTTT.

The chain employs TRBV6-5 and TRBJ2-7; D is possibly TRBD1 (6 bases). The CDR3 contains 13 residues. V was trimmed by 6 bases and J by 6 bases, leaving 15 bases between them. The germline CDR1 and CDR2 sequences are MNHEY and SVGAGI. CDR3 nucleotide sequence: TGTGCCAGCAGCCAGAACAGGGAAAGCGAGCAGTACTTC. Amino acid sequence: CASSQNRESEQYF.

This sequence joins TRBV5-6 and TRBJ2-7, with 15 positions matching TRBD2. CDR1 is SGHDT and CDR2 is YYEEEE in the germline V gene. CDR3 length: 17 residues. V was clipped by 4 bases and J by 12 bases; unmatched bases: 17. CDR3 sequence: CASSPGTSGRNLLGWYF. The CDR3 nucleotides read TGTGCCAGCAGCCCAGGGACTAGCGGGAGGAACCTATTGGGTTGGTACTTC.

The rearrangement links TRBV15 to TRBJ1-5; 8 bases agree with TRBD1. The CDR3 sequence is 17 residues long. V dropped 0 bases and J dropped 6; count of bases not matched to a gene: 10. Per the germline V gene, CDR1 is LNHNV and CDR2 is YYDKDF (reference sequence). CDR3 in amino acids: CATSRDEDRVVGQPQHF. CDR3 DNA sequence: TGTGCCACCAGCAGAGATGAGGACAGGGTGGTCGGTCAGCCCCAGCATTTT.

Sample share makes this clone medium-sized (0.01 to 0.1%). The genes are TRBV7-2 and TRBJ1-4; 7 nucleotides agree with TRBD1. The CDR3 runs 15 residues. The germline CDR1 and CDR2 sequences are SGHTA and FQGNSA. Trimming at V came to 3 bases and at J to 8 bases, leaving 9 bases not matched to a gene. The CDR3 loop is CASSFPTGNPEKLFF. CDR3 nucleotide sequence: TGTGCCAGCAGCTTTCCGACAGGGAATCCCGAAAAACTGTTTTTT.